This T cell receptor beta chain emerged from a study of T-cell reconstitution after alpha-beta-depleted transplantation in children. This clonotype showed up just a few times. Unique molecular identifiers were used to barcode this TCRbeta library. TCRdb ran MiXCR on the PCR reads and lists one entry per CDR3 protein. The sample holds fewer than 550,000 distinct CDR3 sequences; approximately 11% are singletons and the top ten take 4.5% to 7%. In germline, CDR1 is LNHDA, CDR2 SQIVND (reference sequence). The V end was cut by 4 bases, the J end by 6 bases, with 10 bases between. This CDR3 comprises 13 residues.

Sequenced here: PBMCs from the stem cell graft donor, sampled from the stem cell graft. V and J are TRBV19 and TRBJ2-1, with a weak D call TRBD1 (5 bases). The source of this sequence is a human donor who donated a stem cell graft to a child with acute myeloid leukemia. The CDR3 spells CASSTRQFNEQFF. CDR3 DNA: TGTGCCAGTAGTACCCGACAGTTCAATGAGCAGTTCTTC.